This paragraph reports one T cell receptor beta chain. Germline-derived CDR1 and CDR2 are SGHRS and YFSETQ. The CDR3 spans 14 residues. Between the trimmed V and J ends, which lost 4 bases and 2 bases, there was a span of 11 bases. The record originates from a study of T cell responses to AZD1222 COVID-19 vaccine. Clones were sequenced by immunoSEQ multiplex PCR, and TCRdb holds only the in-frame ones, with some missing. Of about 130,000 clones in the sample, around 90% are singletons; the top ten hold about 6%. The chain couples TRBV5-1 to TRBJ2-3, with unresolved D. The sample here was peripheral blood, taken on day 0 of AZD1222 vaccination. The clonotype originates from an adult in good health. The CDR3 reads CASSRNHDTDTQYF. In DNA form, the CDR3 reads TGCGCCAGCAGCCGAAACCATGACACAGATACGCAGTATTTT. Full variable domain (remainder filled in from reference TRBV5-1 and TRBJ2-3): KAGVTQTPRYLIKTRGQQVTLSCSPISGHRSVSWYQQTPGQGLQFLFEYFSETQRNKGNFPGRFSGRQFSNSRSEMNVSTLELGDSALYLCASSRNHDTDTQYFGPGTRLTVL.